This entry lists 15 T cell receptor beta chains sequenced from one sample in a study of blood T cell repertoires in COVID-19. Repertoires were generated with immunoSEQ multiplex PCR, while TCRdb's copy carries only in-frame clones and drops some. The table includes some 290,000 clones, about 85% detected once. Sequenced: peripheral blood. The receptor source for this set is a woman between 45 and 65 years old who had recovered from COVID-19.

This clone appeared once. The rearrangement links TRBV5-1 to TRBJ1-3, with TRBD1 identical over 7 bases. Germline V gives CDR1 SGHRS, CDR2 YFSETQ. This CDR3 has 14 amino acids. After removal of 5 bases from V and 0 bases from J, the junction contained 2 bases not matched to a gene. This chain's CDR3 is CASRGDSSGNTIYF. For the CDR3, the DNA is TGCGCCAGCAGGGGGGACAGCTCTGGAAACACCATATATTTT. Variable domain in full (rest from reference TRBV5-1 and TRBJ1-3): KAGVTQTPRYLIKTRGQQVTLSCSPISGHRSVSWYQQTPGQGLQFLFEYFSETQRNKGNFPGRFSGRQFSNSRSEMNVSTLELGDSALYLCASRGDSSGNTIYFGEGSWLTVV.

This clone occurred once. This sequence joins TRBV29-1 and TRBJ2-5; D remains unclear. V lost 0 bases to trimming and J lost 5 bases, with 13 bases between them. The CDR3 consists of 14 residues. The V gene's germline CDR1 is SQVTM and CDR2 ANQGSEA. The CDR3 region is CSVEDAQLRETQYF. CDR3 coding DNA: TGCAGCGTTGAAGACGCCCAACTAAGGGAGACCCAGTACTTC.

The rearrangement links TRBV28 to TRBJ2-7, with a tentative D call TRBD2 (6 bases). V shed 2 bases and J shed 11 bases, with 25 bases lying between them. CDR1 MDHEN and CDR2 SYDVKM come from the germline V gene. The CDR3 is 16 residues long. CDR3: CASSLTGGSSGREKYF. The CDR3 coding sequence is TGTGCCAGCAGTTTAACTGGGGGGAGTTCGGGCAGGGAGAAGTACTTC.

CDR3 protein: CASRIGTGGGQETQYF. The DNA for the CDR3 is TGTGCCAGCAGGATCGGGACAGGGGGTGGGCAAGAGACCCAGTACTTC. This sequence joins TRBV11-1 and TRBJ2-5; 11 bases are a match to TRBD1. J was trimmed by 2 bases and V by 6 bases; bases with no gene match: 8. CDR3 length equals 16 residues. Germline lookup yields CDR1 SGHAT and CDR2 FQDESV (reference sequence).

The chain couples TRBV5-1 to TRBJ2-1, with 16 bases matching TRBD2. In germline, CDR1 is SGHRS, CDR2 YFSETQ. The ends lost 7 bases at V and 8 bases at J; junction bases unmatched: 18. This CDR3 region has 19 residues. CDR3 sequence (DNA): TGCGCCAGCCGCCTTACCGGGACTAGCGGGGGGGCTCGGGTTCATGAGCAGTTCTTC. Protein: CASRLTGTSGGARVHEQFF.

This clone has a single count. V and J are TRBV30 and TRBJ1-4; 9 nucleotides line up with TRBD1. The V gene end was trimmed by 4 bases and the J gene end by 3 bases; junction bases not matched to a gene: 12. The germline V gene has CDR1 GTSNPN and CDR2 SVGIG (reference sequence). CDR3 length equals 17 residues. The DNA for the CDR3 is TGTGCCTGGACATCCGACAGGGGGAGTAGGCCTAATGAAAAACTGTTTTTT. Amino acid sequence: CAWTSDRGSRPNEKLFF.

The chain links TRBV19 to TRBJ1-1, with D unclear. With 0 bases removed from V and 0 bases from J, the gap between germline ends came to 5 bases. Germline values: CDR1 LNHDA, CDR2 SQIVND (reference sequence). The CDR3 length is 14 residues. The chain's CDR3 is CASSIDTMNTEAFF. The CDR3 DNA reads TGTGCCAGTAGTATAGACACTATGAACACTGAAGCTTTCTTT.

The chain links TRBV30 to TRBJ1-1; 8 bases agree with TRBD1. V lost 3 bases and J lost 5; bases outside the gene matches: 5. From germline, CDR1 is GTSNPN and CDR2 SVGIG (reference sequence). The CDR3 length is 13 residues. The DNA for the CDR3 is TGTGCCTGGAGGGGAAGACAGGGGACTGAAGCTTTCTTT. This sequence encodes CAWRGRQGTEAFF.

The gene calls are TRBV7-2 and TRBJ1-1; D is possibly TRBD1 (6 bases). CDR1 and CDR2 from the germline V gene are SGHTA and FQGNSA. V was clipped by 5 bases and J by 0 bases, with 10 bases between them. The CDR3 sequence is 14 residues long. CDR3 nucleotides: TGTGCCAGCAGCCGGACAGCGTTGAACACTGAAGCTTTCTTT. Encoded protein: CASSRTALNTEAFF.

V usage is TRBV7-2 and J usage is TRBJ2-7, with a weak D call TRBD2 (6 bases). V was pared by 6 bases and J by 3 bases, with 15 bases between. The V gene's germline CDR1 is SGHTA and CDR2 FQGNSA. The CDR3 extends over 14 amino acids. CDR3 sequence: CASRLGGPHYEQYF. DNA of the CDR3: TGTGCCAGCAGACTGGGAGGTCCCCACTACGAGCAGTACTTC.

The rearrangement joins TRBV25-1 to TRBJ1-1, with D hard to call. The CDR3 contains 14 residues. Trimming removed 2 bases at V and 4 bases at J, with 11 bases between. In germline, CDR1 is MGHDK, CDR2 SYGVNS. The CDR3 sequence: CASSEAGSFTEAFF. DNA for the CDR3: TGTGCCAGCAGTGAAGCGGGGAGTTTCACTGAAGCTTTCTTT. The variable domain in full, completed from reference TRBV25-1 and TRBJ1-1, reads EADIYQTPRYLVIGTGKKITLECSQTMGHDKMYWYQQDPGMELHLIHYSYGVNSTEKGDLSSESTVSRIRTEHFPLTLESARPSHTSQYLCASSEAGSFTEAFFGQGTRLTVV.

The rearrangement uses TRBV28 and TRBJ1-4, with TRBD1 identical over 7 bases. This CDR3 is built from 14 residues. V dropped 3 bases and J dropped 8; count of bases not matched to a gene: 6. Germline V gene lookup returns CDR1 MDHEN and CDR2 SYDVKM. The CDR3 loop reads CASSFPQGGEKLFF. In DNA, the CDR3 is TGTGCCAGCAGTTTCCCGCAGGGGGGCGAAAAACTGTTTTTT.

The chain couples TRBV19 to TRBJ1-5; D is perhaps TRBD1 (6 bases). Between the trimmed V and J ends, which lost 4 bases and 6 bases, there was a span of 16 bases. The CDR3 has 15 residues. The germline gives CDR1 LNHDA, CDR2 SQIVND (reference sequence). CDR3 protein: CASSSGAGVAQPQHF. CDR3 in DNA: TGTGCCAGTAGTAGTGGGGCAGGGGTCGCTCAGCCCCAGCATTTT.

This clone has a single count. The chain employs TRBV28 and TRBJ2-1, with 11 bases matching TRBD1. This CDR3 has 14 amino acids. Germline V gene sequence: CDR1 MDHEN, CDR2 SYDVKM. The J segment lost 9 bases and the V segment lost 4 bases, leaving 5 bases of the junction unmatched. The CDR3 sequence: CASSSGQGVREQFF. As DNA, the CDR3 is TGTGCCAGCAGTTCGGGACAGGGGGTTCGTGAGCAGTTCTTC.

This clone was observed a handful of times. This chain uses TRBV28 with TRBJ2-7, with 10 positions matching TRBD1. This CDR3 region has 14 residues. Germline CDR1 is MDHEN and CDR2 is SYDVKM. V gave up 5 bases and J gave up 5 bases; unmatched junction bases: 6. The CDR3 region has the DNA TGTGCCAGCAGTGAATCGACAGGGGGCAACGAGCAGTACTTC. Protein: CASSESTGGNEQYF.